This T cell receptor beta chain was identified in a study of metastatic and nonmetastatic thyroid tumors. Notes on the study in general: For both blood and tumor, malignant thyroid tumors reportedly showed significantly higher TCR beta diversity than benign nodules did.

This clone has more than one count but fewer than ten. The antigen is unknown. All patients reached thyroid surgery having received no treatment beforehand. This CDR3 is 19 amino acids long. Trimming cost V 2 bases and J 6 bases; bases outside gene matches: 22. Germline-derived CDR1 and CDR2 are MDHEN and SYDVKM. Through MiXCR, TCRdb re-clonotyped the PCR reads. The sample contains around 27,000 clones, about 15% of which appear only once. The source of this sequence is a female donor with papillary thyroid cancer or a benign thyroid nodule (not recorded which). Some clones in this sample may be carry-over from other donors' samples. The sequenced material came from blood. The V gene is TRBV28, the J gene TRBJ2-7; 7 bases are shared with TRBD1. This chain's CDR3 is CASSLLYQLQGKKDPEQYF. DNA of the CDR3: TGTGCCAGCAGTTTACTCTACCAATTACAGGGGAAAAAGGACCCCGAGCAGTACTTC.